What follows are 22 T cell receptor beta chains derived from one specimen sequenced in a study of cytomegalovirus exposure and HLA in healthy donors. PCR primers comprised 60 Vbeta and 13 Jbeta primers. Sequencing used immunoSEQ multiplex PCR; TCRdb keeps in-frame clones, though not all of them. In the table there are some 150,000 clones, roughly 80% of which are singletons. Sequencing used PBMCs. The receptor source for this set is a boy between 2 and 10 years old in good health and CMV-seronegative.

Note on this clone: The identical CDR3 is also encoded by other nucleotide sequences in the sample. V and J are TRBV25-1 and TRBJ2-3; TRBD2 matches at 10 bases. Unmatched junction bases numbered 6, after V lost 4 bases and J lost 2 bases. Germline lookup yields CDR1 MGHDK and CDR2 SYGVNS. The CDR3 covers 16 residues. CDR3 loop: CASSALTSGDTDTQYF. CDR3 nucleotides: TGTGCCAGCAGTGCGTTAACTAGCGGGGACACAGATACGCAGTATTTT.

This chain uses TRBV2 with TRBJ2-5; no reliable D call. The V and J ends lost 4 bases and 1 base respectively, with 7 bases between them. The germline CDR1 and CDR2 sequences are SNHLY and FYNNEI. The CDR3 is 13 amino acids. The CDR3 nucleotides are TGTGCCAGCAGTGGTGAGCTCCAAGAGACCCAGTACTTC. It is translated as CASSGELQETQYF. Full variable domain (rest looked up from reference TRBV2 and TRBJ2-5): EPEVTQTPSHQVTQMGQEVILRCVPISNHLYFYWYRQILGQKVEFLVSFYNNEISEKSEIFDDQFSVERPDGSNFTLKIRSTKLEDSAMYFCASSGELQETQYFGPGTRLLVL.

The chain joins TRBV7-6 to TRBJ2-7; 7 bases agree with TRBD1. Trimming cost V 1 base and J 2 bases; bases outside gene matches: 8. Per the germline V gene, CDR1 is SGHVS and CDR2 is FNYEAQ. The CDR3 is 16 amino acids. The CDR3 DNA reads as TGTGCCAGCAGCTTAGGGACTCCGGGACAGACCTACGAGCAGTACTTC. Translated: CASSLGTPGQTYEQYF.

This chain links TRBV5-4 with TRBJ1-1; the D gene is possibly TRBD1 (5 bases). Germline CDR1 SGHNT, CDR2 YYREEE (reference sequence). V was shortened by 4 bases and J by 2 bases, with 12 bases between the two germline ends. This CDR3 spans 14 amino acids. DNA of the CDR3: TGTGCCAGCAGCGCCACAGGAGCCAACACTGAAGCTTTCTTT. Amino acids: CASSATGANTEAFF.

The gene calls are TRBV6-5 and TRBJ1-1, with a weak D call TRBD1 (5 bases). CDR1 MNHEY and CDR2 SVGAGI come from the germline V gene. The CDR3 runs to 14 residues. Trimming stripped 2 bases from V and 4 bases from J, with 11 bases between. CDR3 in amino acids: CASSYHGGGTEAFF. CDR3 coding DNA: TGTGCCAGCAGTTACCACGGCGGGGGCACTGAAGCTTTCTTT.

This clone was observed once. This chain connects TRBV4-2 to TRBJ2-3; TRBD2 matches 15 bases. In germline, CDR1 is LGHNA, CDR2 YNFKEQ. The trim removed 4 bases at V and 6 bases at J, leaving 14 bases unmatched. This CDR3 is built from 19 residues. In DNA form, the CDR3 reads TGTGCCAGCAGCCCAGAAGCCACGGGACTAGCGGGGGGCGGGGATACGCAGTATTTT. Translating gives CASSPEATGLAGGGDTQYF.

The CDR3 protein is CASSLGTSLEGGYTF. As DNA, the CDR3 is TGTGCCAGCAGCTTAGGAACTTCGTTGGAGGGGGGCTACACCTTC. The chain is built from TRBV7-2 and TRBJ1-2; tentatively, D is TRBD1 (5 bases). The V and J ends lost 1 base and 8 bases respectively, with 17 bases between them. Germline V CDR1 and CDR2: SGHTA, FQGNSA. The CDR3 is 15 amino acids.

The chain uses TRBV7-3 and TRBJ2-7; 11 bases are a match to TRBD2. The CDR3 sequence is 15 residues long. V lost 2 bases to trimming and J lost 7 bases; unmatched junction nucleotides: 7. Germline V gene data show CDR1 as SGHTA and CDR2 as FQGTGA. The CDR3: CASSLQLAGGREQYF. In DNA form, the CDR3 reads TGTGCCAGCAGCTTACAGCTAGCGGGAGGAAGGGAGCAGTACTTC.

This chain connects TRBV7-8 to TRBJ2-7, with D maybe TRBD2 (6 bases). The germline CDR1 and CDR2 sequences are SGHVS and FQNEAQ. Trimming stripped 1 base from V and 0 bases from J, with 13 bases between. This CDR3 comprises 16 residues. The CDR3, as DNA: TGTGCCAGCAGCTTAGTTGGACTATCATTCTCCTACGAGCAGTACTTC. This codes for CASSLVGLSFSYEQYF.

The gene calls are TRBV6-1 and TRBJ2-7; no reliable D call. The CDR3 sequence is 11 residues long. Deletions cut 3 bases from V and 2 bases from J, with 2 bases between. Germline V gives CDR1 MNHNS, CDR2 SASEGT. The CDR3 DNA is TGTGCCAGCAGTGACACCTACGAGCAGTACTTC. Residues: CASSDTYEQYF.

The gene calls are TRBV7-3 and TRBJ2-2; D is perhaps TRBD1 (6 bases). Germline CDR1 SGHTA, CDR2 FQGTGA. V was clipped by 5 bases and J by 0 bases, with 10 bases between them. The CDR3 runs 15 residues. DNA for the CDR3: TGTGCCAGCAGCCTCAGGGGCGCGAACACCGGGGAGCTGTTTTTT. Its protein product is CASSLRGANTGELFF.

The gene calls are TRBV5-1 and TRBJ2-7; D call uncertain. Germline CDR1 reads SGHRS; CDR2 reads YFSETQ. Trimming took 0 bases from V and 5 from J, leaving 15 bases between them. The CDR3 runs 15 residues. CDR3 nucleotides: TGCGCCAGCAGCTTGGGGGCAGGCTTACGCCACGAGCAGTACTTC. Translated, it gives CASSLGAGLRHEQYF.

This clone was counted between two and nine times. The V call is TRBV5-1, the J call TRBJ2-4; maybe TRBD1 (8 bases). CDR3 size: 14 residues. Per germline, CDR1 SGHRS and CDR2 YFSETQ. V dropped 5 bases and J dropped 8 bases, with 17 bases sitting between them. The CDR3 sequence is CASSQDRAGDIQYF. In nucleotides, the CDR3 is TGCGCCAGCAGTCAGGACAGGGCGGGAGACATTCAGTACTTC.

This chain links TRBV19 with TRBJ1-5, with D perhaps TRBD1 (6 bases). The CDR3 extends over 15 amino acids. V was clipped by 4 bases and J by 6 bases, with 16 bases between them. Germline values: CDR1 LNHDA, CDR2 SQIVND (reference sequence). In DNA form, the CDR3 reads TGTGCCAGTAGTACAGCCGGGACATTGACTCAGCCCCAGCATTTT. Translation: CASSTAGTLTQPQHF.

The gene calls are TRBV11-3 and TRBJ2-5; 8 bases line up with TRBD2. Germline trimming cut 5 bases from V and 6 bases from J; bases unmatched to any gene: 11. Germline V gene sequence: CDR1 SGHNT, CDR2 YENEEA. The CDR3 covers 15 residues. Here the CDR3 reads CASSPVGGAGKTQYF. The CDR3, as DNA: TGTGCCAGCAGCCCCGTCGGGGGGGCGGGAAAGACCCAGTACTTC.

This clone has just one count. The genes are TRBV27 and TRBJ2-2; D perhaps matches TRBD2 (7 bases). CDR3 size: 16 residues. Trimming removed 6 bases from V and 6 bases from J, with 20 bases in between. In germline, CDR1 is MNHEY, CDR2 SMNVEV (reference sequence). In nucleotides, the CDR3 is TGTGCCAGCAGCCCCACGAGGGGGGGCCCGTCCGGGGAGCTGTTTTTT. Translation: CASSPTRGGPSGELFF.

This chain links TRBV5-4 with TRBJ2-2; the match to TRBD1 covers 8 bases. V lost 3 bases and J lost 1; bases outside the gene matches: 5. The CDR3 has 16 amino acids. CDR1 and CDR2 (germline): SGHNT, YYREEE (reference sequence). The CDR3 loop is CASSSPGQVNTGELFF. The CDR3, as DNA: TGTGCCAGCAGCTCCCCGGGACAGGTGAACACCGGGGAGCTGTTTTTT.

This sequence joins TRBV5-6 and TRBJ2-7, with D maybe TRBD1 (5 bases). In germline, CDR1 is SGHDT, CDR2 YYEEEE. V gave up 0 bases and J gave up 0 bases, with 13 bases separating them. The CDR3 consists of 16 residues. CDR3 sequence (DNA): TGTGCCAGCAGCTTGGACGCAGGGTCTAACTCCTACGAGCAGTACTTC. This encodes CASSLDAGSNSYEQYF.

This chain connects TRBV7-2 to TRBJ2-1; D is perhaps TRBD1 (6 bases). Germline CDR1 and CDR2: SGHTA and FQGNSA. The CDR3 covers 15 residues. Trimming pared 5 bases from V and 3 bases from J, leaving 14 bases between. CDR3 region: CASSPGQSYYNEQFF. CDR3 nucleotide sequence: TGTGCCAGCAGCCCAGGACAGTCGTACTACAATGAGCAGTTCTTC. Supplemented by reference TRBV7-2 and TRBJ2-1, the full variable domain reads GAGVSQSPSNKVTEKGKDVELRCDPISGHTALYWYRQSLGQGLEFLIYFQGNSAPDKSGLPSDRFSAERTGGSVSTLTIQRTQQEDSAVYLCASSPGQSYYNEQFFGPGTRLTVL.

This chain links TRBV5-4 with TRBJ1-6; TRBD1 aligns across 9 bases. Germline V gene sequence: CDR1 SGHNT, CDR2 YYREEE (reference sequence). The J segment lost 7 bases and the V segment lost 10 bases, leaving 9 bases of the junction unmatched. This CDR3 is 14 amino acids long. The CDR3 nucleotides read TGTGCCGTAAGAAACGGGACAGGGAATTCACCCCTCCACTTT. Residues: CAVRNGTGNSPLHF.

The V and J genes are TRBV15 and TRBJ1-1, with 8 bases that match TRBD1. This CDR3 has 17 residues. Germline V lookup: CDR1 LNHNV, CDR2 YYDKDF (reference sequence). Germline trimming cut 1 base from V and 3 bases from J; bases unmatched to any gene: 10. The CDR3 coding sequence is TGTGCCACCAGCAGAGTGACAGGGGCGCGTTCGTACACTGAAGCTTTCTTT. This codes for CATSRVTGARSYTEAFF.

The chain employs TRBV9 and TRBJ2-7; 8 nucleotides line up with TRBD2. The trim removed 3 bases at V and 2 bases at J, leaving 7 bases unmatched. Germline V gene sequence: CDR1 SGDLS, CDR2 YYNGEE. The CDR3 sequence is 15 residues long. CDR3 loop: CASSDPFSGTYEQYF. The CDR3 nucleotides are TGTGCCAGCAGCGACCCATTTAGCGGGACCTACGAGCAGTACTTC.